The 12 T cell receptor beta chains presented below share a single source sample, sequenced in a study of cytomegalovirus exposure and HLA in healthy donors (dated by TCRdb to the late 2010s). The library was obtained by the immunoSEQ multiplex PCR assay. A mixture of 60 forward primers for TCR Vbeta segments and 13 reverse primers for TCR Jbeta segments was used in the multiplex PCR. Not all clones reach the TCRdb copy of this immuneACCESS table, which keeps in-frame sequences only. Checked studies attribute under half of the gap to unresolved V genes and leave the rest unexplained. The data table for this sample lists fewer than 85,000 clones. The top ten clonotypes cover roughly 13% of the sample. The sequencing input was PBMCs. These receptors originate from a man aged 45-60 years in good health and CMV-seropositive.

The chain's CDR3 is CASSEAYVSSYEQYF. As DNA, the CDR3 is TGTGCCAGCAGTGAAGCCTACGTTTCCTCCTACGAGCAGTACTTC. The V call is TRBV6-1, the J call TRBJ2-7; no clear D gene. The CDR3 has 15 residues. Germline V gene sequence: CDR1 MNHNS, CDR2 SASEGT. V was trimmed by 0 bases and J by 0 bases, leaving 9 bases between them.

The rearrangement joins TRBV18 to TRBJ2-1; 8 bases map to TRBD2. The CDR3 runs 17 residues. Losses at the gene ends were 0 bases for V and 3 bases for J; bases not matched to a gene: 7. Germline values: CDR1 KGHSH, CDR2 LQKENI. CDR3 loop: CASSPPGSGGDYNEQFF. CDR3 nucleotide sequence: TGTGCCAGCTCACCACCGGGGAGCGGGGGAGACTACAATGAGCAGTTCTTC.

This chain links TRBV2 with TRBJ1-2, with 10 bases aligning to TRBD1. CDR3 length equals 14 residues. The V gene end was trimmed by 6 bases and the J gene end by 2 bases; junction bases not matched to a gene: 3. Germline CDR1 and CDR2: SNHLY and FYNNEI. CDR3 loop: CASRGTGANYGYTF. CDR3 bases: TGTGCCAGCAGGGGGACAGGGGCGAACTATGGCTACACCTTC.

This CDR3 is CASSGRDRRKETQYF. CDR3 sequence (DNA): TGCGCCAGCAGCGGGAGGGACAGGCGGAAAGAGACCCAGTACTTC. V is TRBV5-1 and J is TRBJ2-5, with D possibly TRBD1 on 8 matching bases. In germline, CDR1 is SGHRS, CDR2 YFSETQ. The CDR3 runs to 15 residues. V was clipped by 4 bases and J by 3 bases, with 16 bases between them.

The CDR3 bases are TGTGCCAGCAAAACTGACAGGGTCAGCGGAGCTTTCTTT. The encoded protein is CASKTDRVSGAFF. V usage is TRBV6-6 and J usage is TRBJ1-1; TRBD1 matches at 7 bases. J gave up 10 bases and V 7 bases, and 12 bases lay outside the gene matches. Germline loops: CDR1 MNHNY, CDR2 SVGAGI (reference sequence). This CDR3 region has 13 residues.

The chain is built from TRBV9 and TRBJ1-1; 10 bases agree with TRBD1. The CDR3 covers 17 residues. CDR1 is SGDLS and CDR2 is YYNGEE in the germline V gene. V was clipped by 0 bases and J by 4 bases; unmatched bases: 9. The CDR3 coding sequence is TGTGCCAGCAGCGTAGAGGGAGTGACAGGGGGCCTCACTGAAGCTTTCTTT. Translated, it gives CASSVEGVTGGLTEAFF.

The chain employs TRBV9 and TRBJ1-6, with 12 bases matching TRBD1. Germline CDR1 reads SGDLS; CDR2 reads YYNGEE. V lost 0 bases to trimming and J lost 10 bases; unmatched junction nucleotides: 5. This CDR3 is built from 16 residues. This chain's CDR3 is CASSVASGTGGSPLHF. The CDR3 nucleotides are TGTGCCAGCAGCGTAGCTTCGGGGACAGGGGGCTCACCCCTCCACTTT.

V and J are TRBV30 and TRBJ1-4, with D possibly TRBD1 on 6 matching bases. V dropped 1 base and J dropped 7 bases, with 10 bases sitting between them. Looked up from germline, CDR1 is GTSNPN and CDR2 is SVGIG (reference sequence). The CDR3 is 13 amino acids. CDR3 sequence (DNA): TGTGCCTGGAGTGCGGGGGGCGGTGAAAAACTGTTTTTT. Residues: CAWSAGGGEKLFF.

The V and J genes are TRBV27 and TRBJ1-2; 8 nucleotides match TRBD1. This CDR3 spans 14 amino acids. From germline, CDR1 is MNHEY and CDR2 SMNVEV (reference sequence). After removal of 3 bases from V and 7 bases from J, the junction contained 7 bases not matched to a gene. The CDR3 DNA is TGTGCCAGCAGTTTCGGACAGGGTAGATCTGGCTACACCTTC. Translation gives CASSFGQGRSGYTF.

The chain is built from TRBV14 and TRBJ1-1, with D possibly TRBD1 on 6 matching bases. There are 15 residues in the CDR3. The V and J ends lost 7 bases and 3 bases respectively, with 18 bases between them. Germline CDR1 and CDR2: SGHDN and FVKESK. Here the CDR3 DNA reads TGTGCCAGCAATATGAGGGGGTTTAGTGACACTGAAGCTTTCTTT. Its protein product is CASNMRGFSDTEAFF.

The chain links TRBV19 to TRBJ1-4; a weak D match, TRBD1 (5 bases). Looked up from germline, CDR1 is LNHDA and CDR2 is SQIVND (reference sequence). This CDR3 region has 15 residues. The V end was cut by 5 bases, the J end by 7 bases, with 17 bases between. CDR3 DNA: TGTGCCAGTAGTTCCAGGACAAATACCGCTGAAAAACTGTTTTTT. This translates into CASSSRTNTAEKLFF.

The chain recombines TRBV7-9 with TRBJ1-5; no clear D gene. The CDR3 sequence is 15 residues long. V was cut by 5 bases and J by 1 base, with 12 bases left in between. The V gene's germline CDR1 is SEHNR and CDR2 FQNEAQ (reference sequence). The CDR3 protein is CASSEGGVSNQPQHF. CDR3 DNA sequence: TGTGCCAGCAGCGAGGGTGGGGTCAGCAATCAGCCCCAGCATTTT. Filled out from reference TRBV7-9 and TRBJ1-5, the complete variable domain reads DTGVSQNPRHKITKRGQNVTFRCDPISEHNRLYWYRQTLGQGPEFLTYFQNEAQLEKSRLLSDRFSAERPKGSFSTLEIQRTEQGDSAMYLCASSEGGVSNQPQHFGDGTRLSIL.